The 18 T cell receptor beta chains below all came from one sample that was sequenced in a study of blood T cell repertoires in COVID-19. Here immunoSEQ multiplex PCR was the method, and the copy in TCRdb shows in-frame clones only, minus some. The table has tens of thousands of clones, around 90% seen once. Sequencing used peripheral blood. The receptors shown here come from a man aged 55 to 69 with COVID-19, enrolled during active disease.

The J gene is TRBJ2-3, the V gene TRBV10-2, with 10 positions matching TRBD2. V shed 2 bases and J 9 bases; nucleotides not matched to a gene: 8. This CDR3 has 15 residues. Germline assignment: CDR1 WSHSY and CDR2 SAAADI. The CDR3 region is CASSEELAGDRTQYF. The CDR3, as DNA: TGCGCCAGCAGTGAGGAGCTAGCGGGAGATCGGACGCAGTATTTT.

This chain joins TRBV29-1 and TRBJ2-2; tentative D call: TRBD2 (5 bases). Trimming pared 4 bases from V and 4 bases from J, leaving 7 bases between. The CDR3 covers 12 residues. The V gene's germline CDR1 is SQVTM and CDR2 ANQGSEA. The CDR3 bases are TGCAGCGTTGCTGGGAGCACCGGGGAGCTGTTTTTT. Translating gives CSVAGSTGELFF.

The CDR3 nucleotides are TGTGCCAGCACCTTTTCCGGGACAGGGATCTATGGCTACACCTTC. It encodes CASTFSGTGIYGYTF. V is TRBV27 and J is TRBJ1-2, with 9 bases fitting TRBD1. In germline, CDR1 is MNHEY, CDR2 SMNVEV (reference sequence). V dropped 7 bases and J dropped 4; count of bases not matched to a gene: 10. This CDR3 has 15 residues.

The genes are TRBV5-1 and TRBJ2-5; 9 bases align to TRBD2. V shed 2 bases, J shed 3 bases, and the junction held 8 bases outside the gene matches. The CDR3 totals 16 residues. CDR1 and CDR2 (germline): SGHRS, YFSETQ. The CDR3 sequence is CASSLGTSGPEETQYF. CDR3 DNA sequence: TGCGCCAGCAGCTTAGGAACTAGCGGGCCGGAAGAGACCCAGTACTTC.

The chain joins TRBV30 to TRBJ2-1; 14 nucleotides align to TRBD2. Germline lookup yields CDR1 GTSNPN and CDR2 SVGIG (reference sequence). Germline trimming cut 1 base from V and 2 bases from J; bases unmatched to any gene: 10. This CDR3 is 19 amino acids long. This chain's CDR3 is CAWSERLAGGPRTYNEQFF. Here the CDR3 DNA reads TGTGCCTGGAGTGAACGACTAGCGGGAGGGCCCAGGACCTACAATGAGCAGTTCTTC.

This chain connects TRBV7-2 to TRBJ1-2, with 7 bases identical to TRBD1. The CDR3 has 13 residues. Germline trimming cut 1 base from V and 7 bases from J; bases unmatched to any gene: 3. CDR1 and CDR2 (germline): SGHTA, FQGNSA. The CDR3 region is CASSLGRGVGYTF. The CDR3 DNA reads TGTGCCAGCAGCTTAGGCAGGGGGGTTGGCTACACCTTC.

J is TRBJ1-2 and V is TRBV6-5; possible D gene TRBD1, 5 bases. CDR1 is MNHEY, CDR2 SVGAGI, per germline. The V end lost 6 bases, the J end lost 7 bases, and 15 bases lay between the germline ends. CDR3 length: 13 residues. This CDR3 is CASRTSGGPGYTF. In nucleotides, the CDR3 is TGTGCCAGCAGGACCTCGGGGGGTCCTGGCTACACCTTC.

The chain uses TRBV7-8 and TRBJ1-5; D gene uncertain. The germline V and J ends were trimmed by 8 bases and 0 bases, with 8 bases remaining between them. Germline loops: CDR1 SGHVS, CDR2 FQNEAQ. The CDR3 extends over 13 amino acids. CDR3 bases: TGTGCCAGCGCGAAATATAGCAATCAGCCCCAGCATTTT. This translates into CASAKYSNQPQHF.

Points on this clone: The junction does not match germline at one end; this may be a read error. This chain connects TRBV6-6 to TRBJ1-5; 8 nucleotides align to TRBD1. CDR1 and CDR2 (germline): MNHNY, SVGAGI (reference sequence). This CDR3 comprises 14 residues. CDR3 region: CVSSYRTGSQPQHF. CDR3 DNA sequence: TGTGTCAGCAGTTACCGGACAGGGAGCCAGCCCCAGCATTTT.

This chain uses TRBV9 with TRBJ1-1, with TRBD1 matching 10 bases. This CDR3 spans 16 amino acids. The V and J ends lost 4 bases and 4 bases, in that order; junction bases with no gene match: 10. Germline CDR1 SGDLS, CDR2 YYNGEE. The CDR3 DNA reads as TGTGCCAGCAGCCGGACAGGGGGAGAATTTGGCACTGAAGCTTTCTTT. Translated: CASSRTGGEFGTEAFF.

The J gene is TRBJ2-5, the V gene TRBV9, with D uncertain. The CDR3 runs to 14 residues. Germline V gene lookup returns CDR1 SGDLS and CDR2 YYNGEE. With 0 bases removed from V and 0 bases from J, the gap between germline ends came to 6 bases. The CDR3 reads CASSVDPDQETQYF. CDR3 nucleotides: TGTGCCAGCAGCGTAGATCCAGACCAAGAGACCCAGTACTTC.

Concerning this clone itself: A read error may produce the germline difference seen at one junction end. The chain joins TRBV7-2 to TRBJ2-7, with no clear D. Germline CDR1 is SGHTA and CDR2 is FQGNSA. The CDR3 has 12 amino acids. CDR3 sequence: CASSPGSYGQYF. Here the CDR3 DNA reads TGTGCCAGCAGCCCGGGTTCCTACGGGCAGTACTTC.

The CDR3 sequence: CASSMGGGYIDEQYF. As DNA, the CDR3 is TGTGCCAGTAGTATGGGTGGGGGGTATATCGACGAGCAGTACTTC. The chain recombines TRBV19 with TRBJ2-7; tentatively, D is TRBD2 (6 bases). Trimming stripped 3 bases from V and 5 bases from J, with 17 bases between. The CDR3 is made up of 15 amino acids. In germline, CDR1 is LNHDA, CDR2 SQIVND (reference sequence).

This clone was counted only a few times. This chain links TRBV7-2 with TRBJ2-3, with 8 bases fitting TRBD2. Germline CDR1 SGHTA, CDR2 FQGNSA. The CDR3 totals 15 residues. The V and J ends lost 3 bases and 5 bases, in that order; junction bases with no gene match: 7. The CDR3 region has the DNA TGTGCCAGCAGCTTCCAAGCGGGAGAGAGAGATACGCAGTATTTT. The encoded protein is CASSFQAGERDTQYF.

This CDR3 is CAISEVVGVQETQYF. The CDR3 DNA reads as TGTGCCATCAGTGAAGTGGTGGGAGTACAAGAGACCCAGTACTTC. This chain links TRBV10-3 with TRBJ2-5, with a weak D call TRBD2 (5 bases). Trimming pared 3 bases from V and 2 bases from J, leaving 13 bases between. This CDR3 comprises 15 residues. CDR1 and CDR2 (germline): ENHRY, SYGVKD.

The chain combines TRBV24-1 with TRBJ1-1, with 7 bases that match TRBD1. The germline CDR1 and CDR2 sequences are KGHDR and SFDVKD. Trimming took 4 bases from V and 6 from J; bases not matched to a gene: 7. The CDR3 spans 14 residues. For the CDR3, the DNA is TGTGCCACCAGTGACCGGGCCAGGGGGGCTGAAGCTTTCTTT. Translated, it gives CATSDRARGAEAFF.

In its sample, this clone was seen a few times. The chain links TRBV9 to TRBJ2-2, with TRBD1 as a possible D gene (5 bases). Germline V gives CDR1 SGDLS, CDR2 YYNGEE. The CDR3 spans 16 residues. V shed 7 bases and J shed 0 bases, with 16 bases lying between them. The CDR3, as DNA: TGTGCCAGCTCACTTACAGGAAACTCGAACACCGGGGAGCTGTTTTTT. This encodes CASSLTGNSNTGELFF.

The chain combines TRBV5-5 with TRBJ2-3; TRBD2 matches 8 bases. V dropped 4 bases and J dropped 1; count of bases not matched to a gene: 8. CDR3 length: 16 amino acids. Germline V CDR1 and CDR2: SGHKS, YYEKEE (reference sequence). The CDR3 nucleotides read TGTGCCAGCAGCGCGGGGACTAGAGGGGGCACAGATACGCAGTATTTT. Translating gives CASSAGTRGGTDTQYF.